Listed here are 10 T cell receptor beta chains from one sample, sequenced in a study of T cell repertoires in cytomegalovirus infection. The antigens for these receptors are not known. In TCRdb, the reads were re-called with MiXCR into one record per CDR3 protein. The sample consists of approximately 730,000 distinct CDR3 sequences, 30% to 35% of them appearing once. The sequencing used cultured PBMCs, collected from culture after CMV antigen stimulation. The origin of the receptors is a human donor in good health (CMV status not recorded). Some clones in this sample may be carry-over from other donors' samples.

This clonotype was seen ten or more times. The rearrangement uses TRBV7-2 and TRBJ1-1; D is ambiguous. V gave up 3 bases and J gave up 3 bases, with 11 bases separating them. Germline CDR1 and CDR2: SGHTA and FQGNSA. This CDR3 region has 14 residues. As DNA, the CDR3 is TGTGCCAGCAGCTTCGCCAGGTTGGACACTGAAGCTTTCTTT. Translation: CASSFARLDTEAFF. The full variable domain, rest sourced from reference TRBV7-2 and TRBJ1-1, is GAGVSQSPSNKVTEKGKDVELRCDPISGHTALYWYRQSLGQGLEFLIYFQGNSAPDKSGLPSDRFSAERTGGSVSTLTIQRTQQEDSAVYLCASSFARLDTEAFFGQGTRLTVV.

There are a few counts of this clonotype. The chain combines TRBV19 with TRBJ1-4; the D is unclear. The V gene lost 6 bases and the J gene lost 2 bases, with 13 bases spanning the gap. CDR1 is LNHDA and CDR2 is SQIVND in the germline V gene (reference sequence). The CDR3 has 15 amino acids. The CDR3: CASRPRGETNEKLFF. The CDR3 DNA reads as TGTGCCAGTAGGCCTCGCGGTGAGACTAATGAAAAACTGTTTTTT.

The genes are TRBV6-2 or TRBV6-3 and TRBJ2-3; TRBD2 matches at 8 bases. Germline V gene data show CDR1 as MNHEY and CDR2 as SVGEGT. After removal of 5 bases from V and 0 bases from J, the junction contained 7 bases not matched to a gene. CDR3 size: 16 residues. The CDR3 DNA reads as TGTGCCAGCAGTCCAGCTAGCGGGTGGAGCACAGATACGCAGTATTTT. Residues: CASSPASGWSTDTQYF.

The chain employs TRBV5-1 and TRBJ1-2, with D perhaps matching TRBD1 (6 bases). Germline V lookup: CDR1 SGHRS, CDR2 YFSETQ. CDR3 length: 15 amino acids. The V end lost 0 bases, the J end lost 7 bases, and 16 bases lay between the germline ends. As DNA, the CDR3 is TGCGCCAGCAGCTTGGCCGCGGACCAGGGGTTTGGCTACACCTTC. Encoded protein: CASSLAADQGFGYTF.

This chain links TRBV7-2 with TRBJ2-1; 8 nucleotides match TRBD1. The CDR3 sequence is 18 residues long. V gave up 3 bases and J gave up 7 bases; unmatched junction bases: 17. From germline, CDR1 is SGHTA and CDR2 FQGNSA. The CDR3 reads CASSFKTGPGGTQNEQFF. In nucleotides, the CDR3 is TGTGCCAGCAGCTTTAAAACAGGGCCAGGGGGCACACAGAATGAGCAGTTCTTC. Full variable domain (remainder filled in from reference TRBV7-2 and TRBJ2-1): GAGVSQSPSNKVTEKGKDVELRCDPISGHTALYWYRQSLGQGLEFLIYFQGNSAPDKSGLPSDRFSAERTGGSVSTLTIQRTQQEDSAVYLCASSFKTGPGGTQNEQFFGPGTRLTVL.

The chain is built from TRBV2 and TRBJ2-1, with D possibly TRBD2 on 6 matching bases. The germline V gene encodes CDR1 SNHLY and CDR2 FYNNEI. There are 10 residues in the CDR3. Trimming cost V 8 bases and J 7 bases, with 6 bases left between them. As DNA, the CDR3 is TGTGCCAGCGGGGGGAATGAGCAGTTCTTC. Translation gives CASGGNEQFF.

The chain joins TRBV5-1 to TRBJ1-6; D perhaps matches TRBD1 (5 bases). Trimming left V 7 bases short and J 14 bases short, with 10 bases between. CDR1 and CDR2 (germline): SGHRS, YFSETQ. The CDR3 sequence is 10 residues long. The CDR3 protein is CASGLGALHF. The CDR3 DNA follows: TGCGCCAGCGGCCTAGGGGCCCTCCACTTT.

The chain recombines TRBV7-2 with TRBJ2-1; TRBD1 is a possible D gene (5 bases). This CDR3 region has 14 residues. V was cut by 5 bases and J by 4 bases, with 12 bases left in between. Germline CDR1 reads SGHTA; CDR2 reads FQGNSA. The CDR3 bases are TGTGCCAGCAGCAATGCCGCAGGGTACAATGAGCAGTTCTTC. Translating gives CASSNAAGYNEQFF.

In its sample, this clonotype was seen a few times. The CDR3 bases are TGTGCCAGCAGTTTACGGAGGCCCCCCTCCGAGCAGTACTTC. This translates into CASSLRRPPSEQYF. This sequence joins TRBV12-3 or TRBV12-4 and TRBJ2-7, with TRBD2 as a possible D gene (5 bases). This CDR3 region has 14 residues. V gave up 2 bases and J gave up 6 bases, with 14 bases separating them.

This clonotype came up a few times. This chain joins TRBV6-8 and TRBJ2-2; 8 positions agree with TRBD2. The V gene end was trimmed by 7 bases and the J gene end by 1 base; junction bases not matched to a gene: 8. CDR1 is MNHGY and CDR2 is SAAAGT in the germline V gene. This CDR3 has 16 amino acids. The DNA for the CDR3 is TGTGCCAGCAAATCAGGCGGGAGGAAGAACACCGGGGAGCTGTTTTTT. This translates into CASKSGGRKNTGELFF.